This T cell receptor (beta chain) was captured in a study of blood T cell repertoires in COVID-19. The wider study: The United States, Italy and Spain supplied acute and convalescent COVID-19 samples. Sample material is recorded as cDNA or gDNA derived from T cells, B-cell-depleted T cells, or PBMCs.

Original processing notes: Amplification of reference gene primers was used by the study to estimate nucleated cell counts. Profiled with immunoSEQ multiplex PCR; TCRdb holds only in-frame clones, not every one. V, J and clone size are taken as reported in that table, and D and trimming were inferred from the DNA itself. The sample includes about 74,000 clones, around 75% of them seen just once. This clone was seen only a few times. V trimming: 0 bases; J trimming: 4 bases; junction bases outside the gene matches: 12. The CDR3 is 19 amino acids. Germline CDR1 and CDR2: SGDLS and YYNGEE. Sequencing was carried out using peripheral blood. This receptor was obtained from an older man with acute or convalescent COVID-19. The chain uses TRBV9 and TRBJ2-1; 11 nucleotides agree with TRBD2. The CDR3 region has the DNA TGTGCCAGCAGCGTAGGCCAGGGGGCTGCTAGCGGGAGGTACAATGAGCAGTTCTTC. The encoded protein is CASSVGQGAASGRYNEQFF.